This T cell receptor (beta chain) was recorded in a study of blood T cell repertoires in COVID-19. About the research overall: Researchers got acute and convalescent COVID-19 samples from the United States, Italy and Spain. In each case, the material was cDNA or gDNA derived from T cells, B-cell-depleted T cells, or PBMCs.

Per the study methods: Reference gene primer amplification in the assay estimated nucleated cell counts. Libraries were prepared by immunoSEQ multiplex PCR; TCRdb keeps only in-frame clonotypes and omits some of them. The V and J calls and clone size come from that table; D and trimming were worked out from the DNA. The sample records about 120,000 clones, around three quarters being singletons. Deletions cut 3 bases from V and 2 bases from J, with 5 bases between. This CDR3 contains 13 residues. Germline CDR1 and CDR2: LNHDA and SQIVND (reference sequence). The genes are TRBV19 and TRBJ2-1; D call uncertain. The source material was peripheral blood. This TCR was recovered from a man aged 35-49 years with active or convalescent COVID-19. In nucleotides, the CDR3 is TGTGCCAGTAGTATGGTAGCCTACAATGAGCAGTTCTTC. Protein: CASSMVAYNEQFF.